These T cell receptor beta chains were read from a single sample in a study of early T cells in non-severe SARS-CoV-2 infection. A single record per CDR3 protein comes from TCRdb applying MiXCR to the 5' RACE reads. This sample carries 61,000 or so distinct CDR3 sequences, 12% of them seen once, and the ten largest clones take over 1%. Sequencing was performed on whole blood, taken at baseline. The source is an adult who was a healthcare worker with PCR-confirmed SARS-CoV-2 infection or an uninfected control (not recorded which). The donor label of this sample is uncertain. Both conserved end residues are part of each CDR3. A D gene is named only where the DNA matches it firmly.

>TRBJ1-2|TRBV5-1|NA
CASSLGQRNYGYTF
>TRBJ2-3|TRBV20-1|TRBD1
CSARPLKTGQADTQYF
>TRBJ2-1|TRBV2|TRBD2
CASRNRLAGGQEQFF
>TRBJ2-4|TRBV12-3/TRBV12-4|TRBD1
CASSQDRVLAKNIQYF
>TRBJ2-5|TRBV7-6|NA
CASSFGQETQYF
>TRBJ2-3|TRBV6-2/TRBV6-3|NA
CASSYSGQPGIRDTQYF
>TRBJ2-6|TRBV2|TRBD1
CARDRVEPSGANVLTF
>TRBJ2-1|TRBV27|NA
CASSSLAAYNEQFF
>TRBJ2-3|TRBV20-1|TRBD2
CSATLAGAITDTQYF
>TRBJ2-1|TRBV7-2|NA
CASDRAVSSYNEQFF
>TRBJ2-3|TRBV4-3|NA
CASSPMNTSAATDTQYF
>TRBJ2-2|TRBV12-5|TRBD2
CASGLAGEPLLNTGELFF
>TRBJ1-3|TRBV6-1|NA
CVSFLGGSGNTIYF
>TRBJ1-1|TRBV7-6|NA
CASSFRLESEAFF
>TRBJ2-2|TRBV29-1|NA
CSVERPDKNTGELFF
>TRBJ2-4|TRBV6-2/TRBV6-3|NA
CASRTSLAKNIQYF
>TRBJ2-3|TRBV11-3|NA
CASSFTTSHPPPDTQYF
>TRBJ1-1|TRBV28|NA
CASSLLQINTEAFF
>TRBJ2-5|TRBV24-1|TRBD1
CATSDAGDRGETQYF
>TRBJ1-5|TRBV4-1|NA
CASSQGGTGSNQPQHF
>TRBJ2-2|TRBV7-9|TRBD2
CASRTGAGGPNTGELFF
>TRBJ2-4|TRBV12-3/TRBV12-4|NA
CASTGFEAKNIQYF
>TRBJ2-5|TRBV19|TRBD1
CASSEQGTETQYF
>TRBJ1-1|TRBV5-5|NA
CASSAGRNTEAFF
>TRBJ1-6|TRBV30|NA
CAWSGSSPLHF
>TRBJ1-2|TRBV7-9|NA
CASRDGTSYGYTF
>TRBJ2-3|TRBV6-5|NA
CASSYSGYGNTDTQYF
>TRBJ1-2|TRBV4-1|TRBD1
CASSQGIAGQGNGYTF
>TRBJ2-5|TRBV7-3|TRBD1
CASSFYGTDQETQYF
>TRBJ1-2|TRBV2|NA
CASTPAEGAGYTF
>TRBJ1-6|TRBV3-1|NA
CASSLGLLSESPLHF
>TRBJ2-1|TRBV6-4|NA
CASSDLTGPYNEQFF
>TRBJ1-5|TRBV18|NA
CARAGRNQPQHF
>TRBJ2-1|TRBV12-3/TRBV12-4|NA
CASSFYPDEQFF
>TRBJ2-3|TRBV5-4|TRBD1
CASSLRGLGNTDTQYF
>TRBJ2-5|TRBV3-1|NA
CASSQRASQETQYF
>TRBJ1-3|TRBV7-9|NA
CASSLGQGNTIYF
>TRBJ1-1|TRBV7-3|NA
CASSQSTVMNTEAFF
>TRBJ1-4|TRBV7-9|NA
CASSPRTPRATNEKLFF
>TRBJ1-1|TRBV7-9|NA
CASSLAGQGGPEAFF
>TRBJ1-5|TRBV5-1|TRBD1
CASSLGDSSNQPQHF
>TRBJ2-5|TRBV20-1|NA
CSARQKKVWAAPQETQYF
>TRBJ1-6|TRBV20-1|TRBD1
CSARDWDSSYNSPLHF
>TRBJ2-3|TRBV15|NA
CATSRGRPSVNTQYF
>TRBJ1-4|TRBV6-1|NA
CASSEGGLRKLLFF
>TRBJ1-3|TRBV29-1|TRBD1
CSVDGTGSGNTIYF
>TRBJ2-2|TRBV28|TRBD1
CASGTGGDPTGELFF
>TRBJ2-1|TRBV4-1|TRBD2
CASSQGLAGGIYEQFF
>TRBJ1-2|TRBV6-1|NA
CASSETRQLNYGYTF
>TRBJ1-3|TRBV7-2|NA
CASSLASPRGDTIYF
>TRBJ2-1|TRBV5-5|NA
CASSLGQGTLSDEQFF
>TRBJ2-1|TRBV2|NA
CASSAEESSYNEQFF
>TRBJ2-5|TRBV6-6|TRBD1
CASSSRQGAETQYF